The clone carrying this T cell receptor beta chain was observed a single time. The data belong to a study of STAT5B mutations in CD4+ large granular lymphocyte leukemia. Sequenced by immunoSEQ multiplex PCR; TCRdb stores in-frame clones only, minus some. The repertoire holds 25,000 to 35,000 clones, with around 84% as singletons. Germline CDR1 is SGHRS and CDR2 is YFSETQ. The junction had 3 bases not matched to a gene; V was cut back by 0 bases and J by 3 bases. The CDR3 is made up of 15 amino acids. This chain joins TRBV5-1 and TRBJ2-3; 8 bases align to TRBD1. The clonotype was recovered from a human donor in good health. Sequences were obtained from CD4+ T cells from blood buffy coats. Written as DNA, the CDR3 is TGCGCCAGCAGCTTGGGGACAGGGAGGACAGATACGCAGTATTTT. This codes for CASSLGTGRTDTQYF.